The present T cell receptor beta chain was sequenced within a study of T cell changes during pregnancy in multiple sclerosis. Method: immunoSEQ multiplex PCR; TCRdb's copy keeps in-frame clones and lacks some. Among about 80,000 clones, 92% were seen once, and the ten largest hold 1.4%. The CDR3 spans 14 residues. The V gene end was trimmed by 5 bases and the J gene end by 2 bases; junction bases not matched to a gene: 4. Looked up from germline, CDR1 is MGHRA and CDR2 is YSYEKL. This TCR came from a female donor with multiple sclerosis, enrolled in a pregnancy study. The sequencing used peripheral blood, collected before pregnancy. The chain uses TRBV4-1 and TRBJ2-3; TRBD2 aligns across 7 bases. The CDR3: CASSEGGTTDTQYF. DNA of the CDR3: TGCGCCAGCAGCGAGGGAGGGACCACAGATACGCAGTATTTT.